This TCR beta chain came from a study of blood T cell repertoires in COVID-19 (dated by TCRdb to about 2020). About the investigation overall: Samples from collaborators originated in the United States, Italy and Spain and spanned both the acute and convalescent phases of COVID-19. The prospective study material was composed of cDNA or gDNA derived from T cells, B-cell-depleted T cells, or PBMCs. Deeply sampled blood TCRbeta repertoires from subjects exposed to, actively infected with, or recovered from COVID-19 were included in the dataset. The repertoires were released in a freely available public database meant as a resource for research on the immune response to SARS-CoV-2. Samples were obtained from the ongoing ImmuneRACE study (first 160 participants) and from some 1,300 subjects provided by 6 global collaborators. Sample metadata almost always included a de-identified subject ID, COVID-19 status, age in years and sex. Where available, HLA class I and class II types were taken from metadata supplied by the sample provider and were not determined by assay-based typing. What the authors observed across the whole study: The quantity of clinical and demographic metadata differed by source and by participant and was supplied without curation.

CDR1 SNHLY and CDR2 FYNNEI are derived from the germline V gene. The CDR3 spans 12 residues, from the cysteine through the phenylalanine. Only the CDR3 region is kept as DNA, spanning 36 bases read in frame from base 1. The V end loses 6 bases and the J end loses 8 bases, and a stretch of 13 bases separates them. This clone was recorded only once. This receptor's antigen is unknown. No much larger clone exists at a distance of one base, and base qualities are not known. Collaborating institutions collected whole blood in K2EDTA tubes following their own protocols. For TCRbeta analysis, collaborators shipped samples as frozen whole blood, isolated PBMCs, or DNA extracted from either of those sample types. The immunoSEQ Assay, a bias-controlled multiplex PCR, was used to amplify TCRbeta CDR3 regions from genomic DNA. Per the original workflow: The number of nucleated cells in each sample was estimated from the amplification of reference gene primers within the assay. To quantify the absolute abundance of each unique TCRbeta CDR3 rearrangement, sequence reads were collapsed and filtered. For each sample, productive Simpson clonality was calculated as the square root of Simpson's diversity index over productive rearrangements. TCRdb holds this immuneACCESS table with in-frame rearrangements only. Some clones are missing; in checked studies, unresolved V genes explain under half, and the rest has no known cause. For V, J and clone size, that table is used; D and trimming come from the DNA. The sample table lists some 170,000 clones, 60% to 80% of them with a count of one. Of the sample, approximately 27% is held by the ten largest clones.

The sample taken for sequencing was peripheral blood. The receptor chain draws on TRBV2 and TRBJ1-2; a weak D assignment points to TRBD1 (5 bases agree). This TCR came from a woman between 70 and 85 years old with acute or convalescent COVID-19. The CDR3 protein is CASRAGGSGYTF. The DNA is as follows: TGTGCCAGCAGAGCGGGGGGATCGGGCTACACCTTC.